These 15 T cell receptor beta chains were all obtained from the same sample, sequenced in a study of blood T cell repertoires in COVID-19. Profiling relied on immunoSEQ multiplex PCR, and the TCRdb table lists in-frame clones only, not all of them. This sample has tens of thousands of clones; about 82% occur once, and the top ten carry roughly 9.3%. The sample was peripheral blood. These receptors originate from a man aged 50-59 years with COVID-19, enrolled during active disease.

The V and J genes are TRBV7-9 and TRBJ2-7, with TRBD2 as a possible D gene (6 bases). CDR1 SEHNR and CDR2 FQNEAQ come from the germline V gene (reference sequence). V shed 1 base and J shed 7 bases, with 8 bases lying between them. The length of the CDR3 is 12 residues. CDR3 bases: TGTGCCAGCAGCTTAGGGGGGGAAGAGCAGTACTTC. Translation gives CASSLGGEEQYF. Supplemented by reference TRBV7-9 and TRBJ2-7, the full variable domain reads DTGVSQNPRHKITKRGQNVTFRCDPISEHNRLYWYRQTLGQGPEFLTYFQNEAQLEKSRLLSDRFSAERPKGSFSTLEIQRTEQGDSAMYLCASSLGGEEQYFGPGTRLTVT.

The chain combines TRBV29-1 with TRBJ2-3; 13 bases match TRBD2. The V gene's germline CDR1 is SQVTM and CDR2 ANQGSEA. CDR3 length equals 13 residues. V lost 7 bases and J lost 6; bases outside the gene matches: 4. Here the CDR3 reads CSGTSGRDDTQYF. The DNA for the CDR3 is TGCAGCGGCACTAGCGGGAGGGATGATACGCAGTATTTT.

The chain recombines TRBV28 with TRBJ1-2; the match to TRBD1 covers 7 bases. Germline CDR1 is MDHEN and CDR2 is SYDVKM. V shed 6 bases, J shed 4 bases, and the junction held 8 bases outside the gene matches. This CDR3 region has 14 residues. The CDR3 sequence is CASSPGGGSYGYTF. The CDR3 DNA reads TGTGCCAGCAGCCCAGGAGGGGGCAGCTATGGCTACACCTTC.

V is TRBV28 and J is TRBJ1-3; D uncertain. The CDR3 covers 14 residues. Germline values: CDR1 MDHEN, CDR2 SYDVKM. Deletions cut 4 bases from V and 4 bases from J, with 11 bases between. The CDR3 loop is CASSSTSEGNTIYF. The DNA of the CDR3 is TGTGCCAGCAGTTCAACCTCGGAGGGAAACACCATATATTTT.

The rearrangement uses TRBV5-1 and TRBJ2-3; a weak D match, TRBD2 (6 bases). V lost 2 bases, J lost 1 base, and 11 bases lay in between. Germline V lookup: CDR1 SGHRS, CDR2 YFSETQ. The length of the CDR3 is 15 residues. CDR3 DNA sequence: TGCGCCAGCAGCTTCGGAGGGAGCCGCACAGATACGCAGTATTTT. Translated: CASSFGGSRTDTQYF.

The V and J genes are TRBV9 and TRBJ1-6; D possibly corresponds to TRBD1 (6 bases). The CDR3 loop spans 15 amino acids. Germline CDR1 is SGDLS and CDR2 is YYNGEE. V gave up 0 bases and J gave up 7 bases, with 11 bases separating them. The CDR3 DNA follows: TGTGCCAGCAGCGTAGCCCCTCAGGGGAATTCACCCCTCCACTTT. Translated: CASSVAPQGNSPLHF.

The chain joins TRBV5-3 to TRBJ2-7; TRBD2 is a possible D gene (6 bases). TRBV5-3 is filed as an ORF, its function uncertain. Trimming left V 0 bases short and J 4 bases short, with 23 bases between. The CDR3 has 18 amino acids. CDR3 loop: CARSLGSGTPELGYEQYF. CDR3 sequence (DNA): TGTGCCAGAAGCTTGGGGTCCGGGACTCCCGAATTAGGATACGAGCAGTACTTC.

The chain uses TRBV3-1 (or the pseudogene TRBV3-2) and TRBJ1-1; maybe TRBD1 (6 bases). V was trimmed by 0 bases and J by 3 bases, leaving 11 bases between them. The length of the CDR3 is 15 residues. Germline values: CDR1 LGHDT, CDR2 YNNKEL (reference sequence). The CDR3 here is CASSQEWGLDTEAFF. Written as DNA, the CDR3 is TGTGCCAGCAGCCAAGAATGGGGGCTTGACACTGAAGCTTTCTTT.

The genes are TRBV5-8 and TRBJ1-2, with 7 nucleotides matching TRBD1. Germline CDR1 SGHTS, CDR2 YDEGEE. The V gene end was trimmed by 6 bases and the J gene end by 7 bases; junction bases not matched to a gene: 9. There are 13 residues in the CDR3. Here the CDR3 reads CASIPGTVPGYTF. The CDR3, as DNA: TGTGCCAGCATCCCAGGGACAGTACCTGGCTACACCTTC. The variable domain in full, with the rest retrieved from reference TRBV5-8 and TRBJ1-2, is EAGVTQSPTHLIKTRGQQATLRCSPISGHTSVYWYQQALGLGLQFLLWYDEGEERNRGNFPPRFSGRQFPNYSSELNVNALELEDSALYLCASIPGTVPGYTFGSGTRLTVV.

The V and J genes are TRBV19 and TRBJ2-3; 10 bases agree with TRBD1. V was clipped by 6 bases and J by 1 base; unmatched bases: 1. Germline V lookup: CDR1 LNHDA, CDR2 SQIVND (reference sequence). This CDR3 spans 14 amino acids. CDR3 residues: CASRGTGGTDTQYF. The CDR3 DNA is TGTGCCAGTAGAGGGACAGGGGGCACAGATACGCAGTATTTT.

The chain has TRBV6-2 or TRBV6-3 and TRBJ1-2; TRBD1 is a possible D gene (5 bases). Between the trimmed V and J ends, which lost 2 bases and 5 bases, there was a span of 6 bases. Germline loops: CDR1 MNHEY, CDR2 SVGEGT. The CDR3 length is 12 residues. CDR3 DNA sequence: TGTGCCAGCAGTTACCAGGGATATGGCTACACCTTC. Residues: CASSYQGYGYTF.

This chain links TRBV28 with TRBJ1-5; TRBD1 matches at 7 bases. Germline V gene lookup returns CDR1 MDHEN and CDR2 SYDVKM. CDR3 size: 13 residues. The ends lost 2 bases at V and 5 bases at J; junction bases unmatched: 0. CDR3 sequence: CASSLRGHQPQHF. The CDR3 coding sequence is TGTGCCAGCAGTTTAAGGGGGCATCAGCCCCAGCATTTT.

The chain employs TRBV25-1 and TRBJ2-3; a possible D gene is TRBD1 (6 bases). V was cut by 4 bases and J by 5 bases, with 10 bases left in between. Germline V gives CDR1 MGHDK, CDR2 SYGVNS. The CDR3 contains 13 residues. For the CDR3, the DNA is TGTGCCAGCAGTGTGGGGGCTGGAGATACGCAGTATTTT. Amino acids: CASSVGAGDTQYF.

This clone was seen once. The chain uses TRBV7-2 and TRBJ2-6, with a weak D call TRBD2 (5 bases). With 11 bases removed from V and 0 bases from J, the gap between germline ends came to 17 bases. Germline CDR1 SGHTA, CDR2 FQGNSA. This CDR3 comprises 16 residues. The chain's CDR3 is CASAAVLLSGANVLTF. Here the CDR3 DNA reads TGTGCCTCGGCAGCGGTCCTGCTCTCTGGGGCCAACGTCCTGACTTTC.

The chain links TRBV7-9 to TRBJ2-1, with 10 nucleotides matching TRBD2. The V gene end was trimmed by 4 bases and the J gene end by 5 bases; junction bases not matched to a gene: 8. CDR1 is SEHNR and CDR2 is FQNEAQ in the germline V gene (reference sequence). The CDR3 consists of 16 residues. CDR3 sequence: CASSSFGTSVHNEQFF. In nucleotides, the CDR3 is TGTGCCAGCAGCTCCTTCGGGACTAGCGTCCACAATGAGCAGTTCTTC.